A single T cell receptor (beta chain) is shown here with its context. The antigen is undetermined. Germline-derived CDR1 and CDR2 are SGHRS and YFSETQ. The CDR3 is 18 amino acids. V was clipped by 4 bases and J by 4 bases; unmatched bases: 10. Generated by immunoSEQ multiplex PCR, the TCRdb table keeps only in-frame clones and is missing some. Altogether about 150,000 clones are present, 92% being singletons, with the ten largest covering approximately 2.2%. The data stem from a study of T cell responses to AZD1222 COVID-19 vaccine. Points from the study as a whole: Spike-spanning, vaccine-associated CD4 TCRs were dominant at 160-218 and 743-854. Researchers took repertoire samples only after the peak T cell response had come. Increased Spike-specific TCR breadth and depth were observed after two AZD1222 doses.

The TCR comes from an adult in good health. The chain carries TRBV5-1 and TRBJ2-1; 14 bases fit TRBD2. This material consisted of peripheral blood, taken on day 0 of AZD1222 vaccination. The CDR3 spells CASSQWTSGGRVYNEQFF. CDR3 sequence (DNA): TGCGCCAGCAGCCAATGGACTAGCGGGGGGCGGGTTTACAATGAGCAGTTCTTC.